These 23 T cell receptor beta chains were sequenced from one sample in a study of Ad26.COV2.S vaccination and SARS-CoV-2 variants. Sequencing was performed with immunoSEQ multiplex PCR; in TCRdb, only in-frame clones are kept and a portion is missing. The sample lists over 250,000 clones, approximately 87% occurring once. As for treatment: roughly 18 received Ad26.COV2.S at low or high dose, single or two shots; roughly five received placebo; per-sample allocation not given. Sampling occurred on day 63 after the first vaccine or placebo injection. The sample was peripheral blood, taken in a trial of Ad26.COV2.S vaccine versus placebo. The receptors derive from a person between 18 and 65 years old who received the Ad26.COV2.S COVID-19 vaccine or a placebo.

The rearrangement joins TRBV7-3 to TRBJ2-2, with TRBD2 matching 12 bases. The V segment lost 1 base and the J segment 10 bases; nucleotides outside the gene matches: 10. The CDR3 is 17 amino acids. Germline V gene sequence: CDR1 SGHTA, CDR2 FQGTGA. DNA for the CDR3: TGTGCCAGCAGCTTAAGGCCCCCTAGCGGGGGGGCCGTGGAGCTGTTTTTT. This codes for CASSLRPPSGGAVELFF.

As DNA, the CDR3 is TGCGCCAGCAGCTTGGGCGGGTTCAGCTCCTACAATGAGCAGTTCTTC. Residues: CASSLGGFSSYNEQFF. The chain uses TRBV5-1 and TRBJ2-1; possible D gene TRBD2, 5 bases. V was pared by 0 bases and J by 0 bases, with 10 bases between. CDR3 length: 16 residues. CDR1 is SGHRS and CDR2 is YFSETQ in the germline V gene.

The V call is TRBV5-1, the J call TRBJ1-2; 7 nucleotides align to TRBD1. The CDR3 is 16 residues long. Germline CDR1 reads SGHRS; CDR2 reads YFSETQ. Trimming took 5 bases from V and 2 from J; bases not matched to a gene: 12. CDR3 loop: CASSLFPLGQNYGYTF. The DNA of the CDR3 is TGCGCCAGCAGTCTGTTCCCGTTGGGACAGAACTATGGCTACACCTTC.

The chain links TRBV27 to TRBJ2-7; maybe TRBD1 (5 bases). CDR3 length equals 14 residues. The V gene's germline CDR1 is MNHEY and CDR2 SMNVEV (reference sequence). The ends were cut back, 5 bases at V and 2 bases at J, with 13 bases in the middle. CDR3 sequence: CASSPNQGAYEQYF. The DNA for the CDR3 is TGTGCCAGCAGTCCAAATCAGGGTGCCTACGAGCAGTACTTC.

This chain links TRBV5-4 with TRBJ1-3, with D unresolved. The V end lost 0 bases, the J end lost 2 bases, and 12 bases lay between the germline ends. From germline, CDR1 is SGHNT and CDR2 YYREEE (reference sequence). The CDR3 sequence is 16 residues long. The CDR3 region has the DNA TGTGCCAGCAGCTTGGCCGCGGGAAATGCTGGAAACACCATATATTTT. This sequence encodes CASSLAAGNAGNTIYF. The full variable domain, with the rest looked up from reference TRBV5-4 and TRBJ1-3, is ETGVTQSPTHLIKTRGQQVTLRCSSQSGHNTVSWYQQALGQGPQFIFQYYREEENGRGNFPPRFSGLQFPNYSSELNVNALELDDSALYLCASSLAAGNAGNTIYFGEGSWLTVV.

This chain connects TRBV5-4 to TRBJ1-1, with unresolved D. The CDR3 has 14 amino acids. Germline CDR1 SGHNT, CDR2 YYREEE (reference sequence). Deletions cut 2 bases from V and 1 base from J, with 9 bases between. As DNA, the CDR3 is TGTGCCAGCAGCTTCGGACTCGGGAACACTGAAGCTTTCTTT. This codes for CASSFGLGNTEAFF.

This clone was seen a few times. The rearrangement uses TRBV3-1 (or the pseudogene TRBV3-2) and TRBJ2-3; possible D gene TRBD1, 6 bases. V lost 6 bases to trimming and J lost 1 base, with 14 bases between them. The CDR3 is 15 residues long. The germline gives CDR1 LGHDT, CDR2 YNNKEL (reference sequence). CDR3 amino acids: CASSRQTGGTDTQYF. CDR3 bases: TGTGCCAGCAGTCGGCAGACAGGCGGCACAGATACGCAGTATTTT.

This chain connects TRBV5-1 to TRBJ2-1; D ambiguous. Germline CDR1 is SGHRS and CDR2 is YFSETQ. Trimming took off 1 base at V and 0 bases at J, with 5 bases between the two ends. This CDR3 region has 14 residues. CDR3 residues: CASSLQSSYNEQFF. In DNA, the CDR3 is TGCGCCAGCAGCTTGCAGAGCTCCTACAATGAGCAGTTCTTC.

V is TRBV6-2 or TRBV6-3 and J is TRBJ2-7, with 8 bases aligning to TRBD1. Looked up from germline, CDR1 is MNHEY and CDR2 is SVGEGT. The J segment lost 2 bases and the V segment lost 0 bases, leaving 6 bases of the junction unmatched. The CDR3 sequence is 16 residues long. The CDR3 nucleotides read TGTGCCAGCAGTTACTCCTCAGGGACAGGCCCCTACGAGCAGTACTTC. The encoded protein is CASSYSSGTGPYEQYF.

The chain has TRBV29-1 and TRBJ2-7; D unclear. V lost 4 bases, J lost 9 bases, and 16 bases lay in between. The germline gives CDR1 SQVTM, CDR2 ANQGSEA. CDR3 size: 12 residues. CDR3 DNA sequence: TGCAGCGTTGGGGTCGCTGGGTTAGGGCAGTACTTC. This translates into CSVGVAGLGQYF.

This sequence joins TRBV7-9 and TRBJ2-7, with D uncertain. CDR3 length: 15 amino acids. V was shortened by 5 bases and J by 0 bases, with 14 bases between the two germline ends. Germline CDR1 is SEHNR and CDR2 is FQNEAQ (reference sequence). CDR3 protein: CASSPLRLSSYEQYF. CDR3 in DNA: TGTGCCAGCAGCCCCCTAAGACTTTCCTCCTACGAGCAGTACTTC.

The chain carries TRBV7-9 and TRBJ2-3; 9 nucleotides align to TRBD1. The CDR3 has 16 residues. Trimming took 6 bases from V and 4 from J; bases not matched to a gene: 11. From germline, CDR1 is SEHNR and CDR2 FQNEAQ (reference sequence). CDR3 amino acids: CASSPNRGQDSDTQYF. CDR3 nucleotide sequence: TGTGCCAGCAGTCCCAACAGGGGGCAGGATTCAGATACGCAGTATTTT.

The chain joins TRBV6-6 to TRBJ2-3; TRBD1 matches 10 bases. V shed 5 bases, J shed 1 base, and the junction held 6 bases outside the gene matches. Germline CDR1 MNHNY, CDR2 SVGAGI (reference sequence). The CDR3 is made up of 16 amino acids. In nucleotides, the CDR3 is TGTGCCAGCAGTCGAGACAGGGGGCGGGGCACAGATACGCAGTATTTT. Encoded protein: CASSRDRGRGTDTQYF.

The rearrangement uses TRBV3-1 (or the pseudogene TRBV3-2) and TRBJ2-5; D not certain. CDR1 is LGHDT and CDR2 is YNNKEL in the germline V gene (reference sequence). There are 13 residues in the CDR3. Trimming removed 2 bases from V and 5 bases from J, with 9 bases in between. Written as DNA, the CDR3 is TGTGCCAGCAGCCAAATGGTGATGGAGACCCAGTACTTC. Protein: CASSQMVMETQYF.

V and J are TRBV7-9 and TRBJ2-1; no definite D call. CDR1 is SEHNR, CDR2 FQNEAQ, per germline (reference sequence). The CDR3 covers 13 residues. Trimming cost V 3 bases and J 5 bases, with 8 bases left between them. The CDR3 loop reads CASSFTLNNEQFF. The CDR3 region has the DNA TGTGCCAGCAGCTTCACACTTAACAATGAGCAGTTCTTC. Combining the CDR3 with reference TRBV7-9 and TRBJ2-1 gives the whole variable domain DTGVSQNPRHKITKRGQNVTFRCDPISEHNRLYWYRQTLGQGPEFLTYFQNEAQLEKSRLLSDRFSAERPKGSFSTLEIQRTEQGDSAMYLCASSFTLNNEQFFGPGTRLTVL.

This chain connects TRBV7-3 to TRBJ2-1; no reliable D call. Looked up from germline, CDR1 is SGHTA and CDR2 is FQGTGA. The CDR3 spans 14 residues. With 1 base removed from V and 9 bases from J, the gap between germline ends came to 13 bases. CDR3 DNA: TGTGCCAGCAGCTTAAGAAGGGAATCGCCTGAGCAGTTCTTC. Its protein product is CASSLRRESPEQFF.

This rearrangement joins TRBV29-1 to TRBJ2-7; D is possibly TRBD1 (6 bases). CDR3 length: 12 residues. Germline CDR1 and CDR2: SQVTM and ANQGSEA. V was cut by 2 bases and J by 5 bases, with 10 bases left in between. DNA for the CDR3: TGCAGCGTTGAATCAAACAGGGACGAGCAGTACTTC. It translates to CSVESNRDEQYF.

The chain employs TRBV6-5 and TRBJ1-1; the match to TRBD1 covers 7 bases. Germline V gene data show CDR1 as MNHEY and CDR2 as SVGAGI. The CDR3 is 12 amino acids. V dropped 6 bases and J dropped 11; count of bases not matched to a gene: 9. CDR3 in DNA: TGTGCCAGCAGCTATCCGGGACAGAGGGCTTTCTTT. It encodes CASSYPGQRAFF.

The chain employs TRBV7-2 and TRBJ2-7, with D unclear. Germline V gene data show CDR1 as SGHTA and CDR2 as FQGNSA. Trimming removed 5 bases at V and 0 bases at J, with 14 bases between. The CDR3 length is 15 residues. The CDR3 loop reads CASSLLRAISYEQYF. In DNA form, the CDR3 reads TGTGCCAGCAGCCTATTAAGGGCGATCTCCTACGAGCAGTACTTC.

This chain connects TRBV24-1 to TRBJ2-1; 7 bases fit TRBD1. The germline V gene has CDR1 KGHDR and CDR2 SFDVKD. After removal of 2 bases from V and 7 bases from J, the junction contained 1 base not matched to a gene. This CDR3 has 13 residues. In nucleotides, the CDR3 is TGTGCCACCAGTGATTCACAGGGGAATGAGCAGTTCTTC. As protein: CATSDSQGNEQFF.

This chain joins TRBV27 and TRBJ2-4, with D hard to call. CDR3 length: 13 amino acids. Germline V gene lookup returns CDR1 MNHEY and CDR2 SMNVEV (reference sequence). The ends were cut back, 8 bases at V and 0 bases at J, with 8 bases in the middle. This CDR3 is CASGLLAKNIQYF. In nucleotides, the CDR3 is TGTGCCAGCGGGTTACTAGCCAAAAACATTCAGTACTTC.

The V and J genes are TRBV19 and TRBJ2-7; D is ambiguous. This CDR3 is built from 15 residues. The V end was cut by 3 bases, the J end by 6 bases, with 18 bases between. CDR1 and CDR2 from the germline V gene are LNHDA and SQIVND (reference sequence). CDR3 loop: CASSIAVGSMGEQYF. CDR3 in DNA: TGTGCCAGTAGTATTGCAGTCGGTAGTATGGGCGAGCAGTACTTC.

This chain uses TRBV27 with TRBJ2-2; D gene uncertain. CDR3 length equals 14 residues. Trimming left V 3 bases short and J 10 bases short, with 15 bases between. Germline lookup yields CDR1 MNHEY and CDR2 SMNVEV (reference sequence). The CDR3 loop is CASSLRLDFAELFF. The DNA of the CDR3 is TGTGCCAGCAGTTTGCGGCTCGACTTCGCGGAGCTGTTTTTT.